The T cell receptor (beta chain) described here comes from a study of blood T cells in healthy people across ages. The study, taken as a whole, reports: Observed TCR beta diversity showed a strong correlation with the percentage of naive T cells as measured by flow cytometry. The fall in TCR beta diversity per million T cells was roughly linear with age.

With respect to this clonotype: Its matching antigen is unknown.

PCR was performed a second time for 7 to 11 cycles using a sample-barcoded 5' primer and a J-beta primer mix. Template switching added a 12-random-nucleotide identifier to every cDNA molecule. Using its own MiXCR run on the 5' RACE reads, TCRdb lists one record per CDR3 protein. This sample has roughly 2 million distinct CDR3 sequences; roughly 52% occur once, and the top ten carry around 2.1%. V lost 2 bases to trimming and J lost 2 bases; unmatched junction nucleotides: 5. Germline V gene sequence: CDR1 MNHEY, CDR2 SMNVEV (reference sequence). The CDR3 has 17 residues. Per sample, extraction of total RNA gave at least 5.5 micrograms in every case.

The specimen sequenced was blood. This receptor was taken from a woman in her thirties or forties in good health. The rearrangement links TRBV27 to TRBJ2-3, with TRBD2 identical over 12 bases. CDR3 nucleotides: TGTGCCAGCAGTTTAACTAGCGGGGGGACCCACACAGATACGCAGTATTTT. Its protein is CASSLTSGGTHTDTQYF.